This passage covers 14 T cell receptor beta chains from one sample sequenced in a study of blood T cell repertoires in COVID-19. Sequencing was performed with immunoSEQ multiplex PCR; in TCRdb, only in-frame clones are kept and a portion is missing. The sample yields more than 70,000 clones, 88% seen once. Input material: peripheral blood. These receptors originate from a human donor in a cohort sampled during active COVID-19.

The gene calls are TRBV29-1 and TRBJ2-1; the match to TRBD2 covers 8 bases. Germline V gene data show CDR1 as SQVTM and CDR2 as ANQGSEA. The ends lost 1 base at V and 0 bases at J; junction bases unmatched: 8. The CDR3 is 17 amino acids. The CDR3 nucleotides are TGCAGCGTTGAAGGGTTGGTAGCGGGGAGCTCCTACAATGAGCAGTTCTTC. The encoded protein is CSVEGLVAGSSYNEQFF.

The V and J genes are TRBV7-2 and TRBJ1-1; D perhaps matches TRBD1 (6 bases). Trimming removed 5 bases at V and 1 base at J, with 14 bases between. There are 15 residues in the CDR3. CDR1 and CDR2 (germline): SGHTA, FQGNSA. The CDR3 DNA follows: TGTGCCAGCAGCCCTCAAACAGGGAGGAACACTGAAGCTTTCTTT. This sequence encodes CASSPQTGRNTEAFF. Drawing the rest from reference TRBV7-2 and TRBJ1-1, the complete variable domain is GAGVSQSPSNKVTEKGKDVELRCDPISGHTALYWYRQSLGQGLEFLIYFQGNSAPDKSGLPSDRFSAERTGGSVSTLTIQRTQQEDSAVYLCASSPQTGRNTEAFFGQGTRLTVV.

The chain uses TRBV7-2 and TRBJ2-1; 9 bases are a match to TRBD1. Germline trimming cut 5 bases from V and 1 base from J; bases unmatched to any gene: 3. Germline lookup yields CDR1 SGHTA and CDR2 FQGNSA. The CDR3 contains 15 residues. In DNA form, the CDR3 reads TGTGCCAGCAGCCAGGACAGGGGTTCCTACAATGAGCAGTTCTTC. Its translation: CASSQDRGSYNEQFF.

The chain recombines TRBV9 with TRBJ2-7; D is undetermined. In germline, CDR1 is SGDLS, CDR2 YYNGEE. The CDR3 spans 13 residues. The V gene lost 0 bases and the J gene lost 6 bases, with 10 bases spanning the gap. Here the CDR3 DNA reads TGTGCCAGCAGCGTAGAGTTAGAAAGCGAGCAGTACTTC. This sequence encodes CASSVELESEQYF.

In its sample, this clone was seen a few times. V is TRBV27 and J is TRBJ2-1, with D possibly being TRBD2 (6 bases). This CDR3 is 14 amino acids long. The V gene's germline CDR1 is MNHEY and CDR2 SMNVEV (reference sequence). The V and J ends lost 4 bases and 4 bases respectively, with 11 bases between them. CDR3 protein: CASSWGDSYNEQFF. In DNA, the CDR3 is TGTGCCAGCAGTTGGGGGGACTCATACAATGAGCAGTTCTTC.

The chain links TRBV10-1 to TRBJ2-7, with 8 bases matching TRBD1. CDR1 and CDR2 (germline): WNHNN, SYGVQD (reference sequence). This CDR3 is 23 amino acids long. V lost 6 bases, J lost 5 bases, and 36 bases stayed unmatched. Written as DNA, the CDR3 is TGCGCCAGCAGAGACCAGACAGGGGTCGAGGGACTGCCCCGACCCTCCGGGGACAACGAGCAGTACTTC. Its translation is CASRDQTGVEGLPRPSGDNEQYF.

The gene calls are TRBV7-2 and TRBJ2-3; TRBD2 aligns across 16 bases. The junction had 9 bases not matched to a gene; V was cut back by 4 bases and J by 2 bases. From germline, CDR1 is SGHTA and CDR2 FQGNSA. CDR3 length: 19 amino acids. The DNA of the CDR3 is TGTGCCAGCAGCTCCGGGACTAGCGGGAGGGCCATTAACACAGATACGCAGTATTTT. The encoded protein is CASSSGTSGRAINTDTQYF.

The chain joins TRBV29-1 to TRBJ2-1, with 7 nucleotides matching TRBD2. The CDR3 loop spans 13 amino acids. J was trimmed by 5 bases and V by 7 bases; bases with no gene match: 8. Germline V gene lookup returns CDR1 SQVTM and CDR2 ANQGSEA. The CDR3 reads CSGSYRGDNEQFF. CDR3 coding DNA: TGCAGCGGTTCCTATCGGGGGGACAATGAGCAGTTCTTC.

This sequence joins TRBV20-1 and TRBJ2-3; D is unresolved. CDR1 and CDR2 (germline): DFQATT, SNEGSKA (reference sequence). The V end lost 7 bases, the J end lost 4 bases, and 9 bases lay between the germline ends. CDR3 length equals 11 residues. CDR3 in DNA: TGCAGTGTTCAGGCCTCAGATACGCAGTATTTT. Encoded protein: CSVQASDTQYF.

The chain recombines TRBV5-1 with TRBJ2-1, with no clear D. The V and J ends lost 1 base and 0 bases respectively, with 5 bases between them. From germline, CDR1 is SGHRS and CDR2 YFSETQ. The CDR3 is made up of 14 amino acids. In DNA form, the CDR3 reads TGCGCCAGCAGCTTGCTAAGCTCCTACAATGAGCAGTTCTTC. Its protein product is CASSLLSSYNEQFF.

The genes are TRBV2 and TRBJ1-5; 9 positions match TRBD1. The CDR3 consists of 13 residues. V was clipped by 6 bases and J by 5 bases; unmatched bases: 2. Germline lookup yields CDR1 SNHLY and CDR2 FYNNEI. DNA of the CDR3: TGTGCCAGCAGGGACAGGGGTGATCAGCCCCAGCATTTT. As protein: CASRDRGDQPQHF. The full variable domain, in which reference TRBV2 and TRBJ1-5 provide the parts outside the CDR3, is EPEVTQTPSHQVTQMGQEVILRCVPISNHLYFYWYRQILGQKVEFLVSFYNNEISEKSEIFDDQFSVERPDGSNFTLKIRSTKLEDSAMYFCASRDRGDQPQHFGDGTRLSIL.

The chain couples TRBV12-5 to TRBJ2-5; 7 bases are a match to TRBD1. CDR3 length: 17 residues. Germline V gives CDR1 LGHNT, CDR2 FRNRAP. V lost 2 bases, J lost 4 bases, and 13 bases stayed unmatched. Here the CDR3 DNA reads TGTGCTAGTGGTTTGACCTCCACGACAGGGCTAGGAGAGACCCAGTACTTC. Amino acids: CASGLTSTTGLGETQYF.

The chain couples TRBV4-2 to TRBJ2-3, with 10 nucleotides matching TRBD2. The CDR3 totals 20 residues. CDR1 LGHNA and CDR2 YNFKEQ come from the germline V gene. Losses at the gene ends were 0 bases for V and 0 bases for J; bases not matched to a gene: 12. CDR3 region: CASSQDLRTSGIYSTDTQYF. CDR3 bases: TGTGCCAGCAGCCAAGATCTGCGCACTAGCGGGATCTATAGCACAGATACGCAGTATTTT.

With respect to this clone: The sample carries other DNA sequences with the same CDR3. The chain uses TRBV27 and TRBJ1-2; 10 bases match TRBD1. The CDR3 is made up of 15 amino acids. The germline V gene has CDR1 MNHEY and CDR2 SMNVEV (reference sequence). The J segment lost 2 bases and the V segment lost 5 bases, leaving 5 bases of the junction unmatched. The CDR3 DNA reads TGTGCCAGCAGTGTGGACAGGGGGAGAAACTATGGCTACACCTTC. The encoded protein is CASSVDRGRNYGYTF.